One and the same sample provided the 17 T cell receptor beta chains below, sequenced in a study of T-cell memory formation after mild COVID-19. TCRdb re-derived calls from the 5' RACE reads in MiXCR, one entry per CDR3 protein. The table has some 190,000 distinct CDR3 sequences, roughly 17% seen once. What was sequenced was PBMCs or a T cell subset sorted from them (not recorded which). These receptors all stem from an adult woman who had mild COVID-19 (a few samples of this study predate the infection). Cell type and time point are not known.

This clonotype was seen a few times. V and J are TRBV12-3 or TRBV12-4 and TRBJ1-6; 8 nucleotides line up with TRBD1. The CDR3 has 13 amino acids. V trimming: 2 bases; J trimming: 9 bases; junction bases outside the gene matches: 0. This CDR3 is CASSLQGASPLHF. The CDR3 DNA reads as TGTGCCAGCAGTTTACAGGGGGCTTCACCCCTCCACTTT.

This clonotype occurred a few times. CDR3 sequence: CASRRATGSGYTF. The CDR3, as DNA: TGTGCCAGCAGGCGTGCGACAGGCAGTGGCTACACCTTC. The V gene is TRBV11-2, the J gene TRBJ1-2; weak D call: TRBD1 (6 bases). The CDR3 covers 13 residues. The germline V gene has CDR1 SGHAT and CDR2 FQNNGV. The V gene lost 6 bases and the J gene lost 7 bases, with 15 bases spanning the gap.

This chain links TRBV27 with TRBJ2-3; maybe TRBD2 (5 bases). The germline gives CDR1 MNHEY, CDR2 SMNVEV (reference sequence). Between the trimmed V and J ends, which lost 2 bases and 7 bases, there was a span of 16 bases. This CDR3 contains 15 residues. The CDR3 protein is CASSLVAEGWHTQYF. The CDR3 coding sequence is TGTGCCAGCAGTTTAGTGGCAGAGGGATGGCATACGCAGTATTTT.

This clonotype showed up just a few times. The J gene is TRBJ1-1, the V gene TRBV19; D is ambiguous. The CDR3 has 14 amino acids. Trimming took 4 bases from V and 7 from J, leaving 16 bases between them. The germline V gene encodes CDR1 LNHDA and CDR2 SQIVND (reference sequence). The CDR3 reads CASSTLRPPIEAFF. The CDR3 bases are TGTGCCAGTAGTACCTTAAGACCTCCGATTGAAGCTTTCTTT.

In its sample, this clonotype was seen a few times. This chain links TRBV12-3 or TRBV12-4 with TRBJ2-1; 16 bases align to TRBD2. V trimming: 3 bases; J trimming: 5 bases; junction bases outside the gene matches: 7. This CDR3 comprises 18 residues. CDR3: CASSFGTSGGAGNNEQFF. The CDR3 bases are TGTGCCAGCAGTTTTGGGACTAGCGGGGGGGCCGGCAACAATGAGCAGTTCTTC.

This clonotype was picked up a small number of times. The CDR3 region is CASSYLAREQYF. The CDR3 nucleotides read TGTGCCAGCAGTTACTTAGCGCGGGAGCAGTACTTC. The chain recombines TRBV6-2 or TRBV6-3 with TRBJ2-7; weak D call: TRBD2 (5 bases). Looked up from germline, CDR1 is MNHEY and CDR2 is SVGEGT. Trimming removed 1 base from V and 7 bases from J, with 8 bases in between. The CDR3 is made up of 12 amino acids.

J is TRBJ2-1 and V is TRBV11-2, with 12 positions matching TRBD2. V lost 6 bases, J lost 4 bases, and 7 bases stayed unmatched. The CDR3 has 16 residues. Germline V gene sequence: CDR1 SGHAT, CDR2 FQNNGV. The CDR3 region is CASRTGTSGRYNEQFF. The CDR3 region has the DNA TGTGCCAGCAGGACCGGGACTAGCGGGCGATACAATGAGCAGTTCTTC.

This clonotype was detected a few times. The CDR3, as DNA: TGTGCCAGCAGCTTACGGGGACTCTACACAGATACGCAGTATTTT. Its translation: CASSLRGLYTDTQYF. V and J are TRBV7-9 and TRBJ2-3, with D possibly matching TRBD2 (6 bases). This CDR3 spans 15 amino acids. Germline lookup yields CDR1 SEHNR and CDR2 FQNEAQ (reference sequence). V lost 2 bases and J 2 bases, leaving 11 bases between the germline ends.

The V and J genes are TRBV7-9 and TRBJ2-3; a weak D match, TRBD2 (6 bases). CDR1 is SEHNR and CDR2 is FQNEAQ in the germline V gene (reference sequence). V shed 4 bases and J shed 3 bases, with 23 bases lying between them. The CDR3 runs 18 residues. In DNA, the CDR3 is TGTGCCAGCAGCTACCCCCCAGGAGGGAGGCCCTTAACAGATACGCAGTATTTT. Protein product: CASSYPPGGRPLTDTQYF. The full variable domain, in which reference TRBV7-9 and TRBJ2-3 provide the parts outside the CDR3, is DTGVSQNPRHKITKRGQNVTFRCDPISEHNRLYWYRQTLGQGPEFLTYFQNEAQLEKSRLLSDRFSAERPKGSFSTLEIQRTEQGDSAMYLCASSYPPGGRPLTDTQYFGPGTRLTVL.

This clonotype was counted only a few times. The CDR3 here is CASSQEGQQEQYF. The DNA of the CDR3 is TGCGCCAGCAGCCAAGAAGGCCAGCAGGAGCAGTACTTC. V is TRBV4-3 and J is TRBJ2-7; D is unclear. The V end was cut by 0 bases, the J end by 7 bases, with 10 bases between. This CDR3 region has 13 residues. Germline CDR1 is LGHNA and CDR2 is YSLEER.

The CDR3 coding sequence is TGTGCCAGCAGCTTAGCAGGCGGGGGCGTCAAAAACATTCAGTACTTC. It specifies CASSLAGGGVKNIQYF. J is TRBJ2-4 and V is TRBV7-8; D is perhaps TRBD2 (7 bases). Germline CDR1 reads SGHVS; CDR2 reads FQNEAQ. The CDR3 sequence is 16 residues long. V was pared by 0 bases and J by 3 bases, with 12 bases between.

This clonotype was counted a few times. J is TRBJ2-1 and V is TRBV7-2, with 7 positions matching TRBD2. The CDR3 is 15 amino acids. Germline trimming cut 1 base from V and 7 bases from J; bases unmatched to any gene: 7. Germline V gene sequence: CDR1 SGHTA, CDR2 FQGNSA. CDR3 in DNA: TGTGCCAGCAGCTTAGGCGGGAGCCCCTCAAATGAGCAGTTCTTC. Translation: CASSLGGSPSNEQFF.

This clonotype was detected only a few times. The chain employs TRBV14 and TRBJ2-3; D gene uncertain. CDR3 length equals 15 residues. Trimming took off 2 bases at V and 2 bases at J, with 11 bases between the two ends. The germline CDR1 and CDR2 sequences are SGHDN and FVKESK. This chain's CDR3 is CASSQLGGNTDTQYF. CDR3 bases: TGTGCCAGCAGCCAACTCGGCGGAAACACAGATACGCAGTATTTT.

The chain uses TRBV9 and TRBJ2-3; D remains ambiguous. The CDR3 runs 16 residues. V lost 0 bases to trimming and J lost 1 base, with 12 bases between them. In germline, CDR1 is SGDLS, CDR2 YYNGEE. The DNA of the CDR3 is TGTGCCAGCAGCGTAGCTTACAGTCGAGGCACAGATACGCAGTATTTT. It yields the protein CASSVAYSRGTDTQYF.

The chain links TRBV20-1 to TRBJ2-1; D call uncertain. The CDR3 runs to 10 residues. CDR1 is DFQATT and CDR2 is SNEGSKA in the germline V gene (reference sequence). Trimming left V 5 bases short and J 8 bases short, with 7 bases between. This CDR3 is CSAYTHEQFF. Written as DNA, the CDR3 is TGCAGTGCTTACACTCATGAGCAGTTCTTC.

This clonotype occurred many times. The chain combines TRBV10-2 with TRBJ2-1, with 8 bases aligning to TRBD2. The CDR3 contains 16 residues. V shed 2 bases, J shed 4 bases, and the junction held 7 bases outside the gene matches. Germline assignment: CDR1 WSHSY and CDR2 SAAADI. This CDR3 reads CASSEAGRGAYNEQFF. CDR3 DNA: TGCGCCAGCAGTGAGGCGGGGCGGGGGGCTTACAATGAGCAGTTCTTC.

This clonotype was seen a few times. The genes are TRBV6-1 and TRBJ2-5; the match to TRBD1 covers 11 bases. V lost 2 bases, J lost 7 bases, and 15 bases stayed unmatched. This CDR3 spans 18 amino acids. CDR1 and CDR2 from the germline V gene are MNHNS and SASEGT. CDR3 residues: CASSESVGTGGIGGTQYF. The CDR3 DNA reads as TGTGCCAGCAGTGAAAGTGTGGGGACAGGGGGGATTGGAGGGACCCAGTACTTC.